This entry lists 14 T cell receptor beta chains sequenced from one sample in a study of CD8 T cells in ankylosing spondylitis. Findings of the study overall: Seemingly distinctive of ankylosing spondylitis blood was a TCR beta motif formed by eight highly homologous variants.

MiXCR was run by TCRdb on the 5' RACE reads, yielding one entry per CDR3 protein. The data contain more than 400,000 distinct CDR3 sequences, under 5.5% of them singletons. Antigen specificity for these receptors is unknown. Sequences were obtained from blood, either unsorted or a sorted T cell fraction (not recorded which). All receptors come from a male donor with ankylosing spondylitis.

This clonotype was picked up many times. V gene TRBV6-1 combines with J gene TRBJ2-3; the D gene is possibly TRBD1 (6 bases). V was shortened by 6 bases and J by 2 bases, with 12 bases between the two germline ends. The germline CDR1 and CDR2 sequences are MNHNS and SASEGT. The CDR3 runs to 14 residues. The CDR3 DNA follows: TGTGCCAGCAGACGGTGGGACAACACAGATACGCAGTATTTT. It yields the protein CASRRWDNTDTQYF.

This clonotype was picked up many times. This sequence joins TRBV7-2 and TRBJ1-2; D is perhaps TRBD1 (5 bases). This CDR3 spans 15 amino acids. The V and J ends lost 1 base and 8 bases respectively, with 17 bases between them. The V gene's germline CDR1 is SGHTA and CDR2 FQGNSA. The CDR3 DNA sequence: TGTGCCAGCAGCTTAGTATCAGGCCCTTGGGGGGGCTACACCTTC. It translates to CASSLVSGPWGGYTF.

This clonotype was observed at least ten times. V and J are TRBV7-9 and TRBJ1-4; possible D gene TRBD1, 5 bases. Trimming stripped 2 bases from V and 5 bases from J, with 9 bases between. The CDR3 is 14 amino acids. The germline CDR1 and CDR2 sequences are SEHNR and FQNEAQ (reference sequence). The CDR3 bases are TGTGCCAGCAGCTTACGACAGATGAATGAAAAACTGTTTTTT. This encodes CASSLRQMNEKLFF. The variable domain in full, with the rest retrieved from reference TRBV7-9 and TRBJ1-4, is DTGVSQNPRHKITKRGQNVTFRCDPISEHNRLYWYRQTLGQGPEFLTYFQNEAQLEKSRLLSDRFSAERPKGSFSTLEIQRTEQGDSAMYLCASSLRQMNEKLFFGSGTQLSVL.

This clonotype was seen at least ten times. The chain is built from TRBV9 and TRBJ2-1; tentatively, D is TRBD2 (6 bases). The germline V gene encodes CDR1 SGDLS and CDR2 YYNGEE. The CDR3 sequence is 14 residues long. V was clipped by 0 bases and J by 9 bases, with 13 bases between them. CDR3 sequence (DNA): TGTGCCAGCAGCGTAGACCCGGGAGAGACTGAGCAGTTCTTC. Its translation is CASSVDPGETEQFF.

J is TRBJ2-7 and V is TRBV6-1, with 7 nucleotides matching TRBD1. Germline V gene data show CDR1 as MNHNS and CDR2 as SASEGT. Losses at the gene ends were 4 bases for V and 1 base for J; bases not matched to a gene: 7. The CDR3 spans 15 residues. The CDR3 protein is CASSARDRVSYEQYF. In DNA, the CDR3 is TGTGCCAGCAGTGCCCGGGACAGAGTGTCCTACGAGCAGTACTTC.

This clonotype showed up many times. The J gene is TRBJ2-3, the V gene TRBV7-8; 14 bases map to TRBD2. J was trimmed by 0 bases and V by 5 bases; bases with no gene match: 7. The germline gives CDR1 SGHVS, CDR2 FQNEAQ. The CDR3 totals 18 residues. As DNA, the CDR3 is TGTGCCAGCAGCCCCAGAAGACTAGCGGGGGGGAGCACAGATACGCAGTATTTT. This sequence encodes CASSPRRLAGGSTDTQYF.

This clonotype has at least ten counts. The V gene is TRBV7-8, the J gene TRBJ2-2; 8 nucleotides match TRBD2. J was trimmed by 0 bases and V by 0 bases; bases with no gene match: 6. Germline assignment: CDR1 SGHVS and CDR2 FQNEAQ. The CDR3 is 18 amino acids. CDR3 nucleotide sequence: TGTGCCAGCAGCTTAGCCCTACTAGCGGCTGCGAACACCGGGGAGCTGTTTTTT. This sequence encodes CASSLALLAAANTGELFF.

The V and J genes are TRBV20-1 and TRBJ2-7; 10 nucleotides match TRBD1. The V gene's germline CDR1 is DFQATT and CDR2 SNEGSKA (reference sequence). CDR3 length equals 15 residues. J gave up 6 bases and V 6 bases, and 14 bases lay outside the gene matches. The CDR3 reads CSAPYWTGGIGEQYF. CDR3 DNA: TGCAGTGCGCCTTATTGGACAGGGGGAATTGGCGAGCAGTACTTC.

This clonotype showed up just a few times. The chain employs TRBV15 and TRBJ2-7; 9 nucleotides agree with TRBD1. Germline loops: CDR1 LNHNV, CDR2 YYDKDF (reference sequence). Trimming at V came to 2 bases and at J to 6 bases, leaving 8 bases not matched to a gene. CDR3 length equals 15 residues. The CDR3 DNA is TGTGCCACCAGCAGAATGGGACAGGGCACAGCCGAGCAGTACTTC. Translating it yields CATSRMGQGTAEQYF.

This clonotype was picked up many times. The rearrangement links TRBV29-1 to TRBJ1-1; 10 positions agree with TRBD1. CDR3 length: 13 residues. Germline CDR1 is SQVTM and CDR2 is ANQGSEA. The ends lost 5 bases at V and 5 bases at J; junction bases unmatched: 5. CDR3 DNA: TGCAGCGTTAACCGGGACAGGGGAACTGAAGCTTTCTTT. Its protein is CSVNRDRGTEAFF. Full variable domain (outside the CDR3, taken from reference TRBV29-1 and TRBJ1-1): SAVISQKPSRDICQRGTSLTIQCQVDSQVTMMFWYRQQPGQSLTLIATANQGSEATYESGFVIDKFPISRPNLTFSTLTVSNMSPEDSSIYLCSVNRDRGTEAFFGQGTRLTVV.

This clonotype came up many times. V and J are TRBV6-4 and TRBJ1-6; D perhaps matches TRBD1 (5 bases). CDR3 length equals 13 residues. Germline assignment: CDR1 MRHNA and CDR2 SNTAGT. Between the trimmed V and J ends, which lost 2 bases and 9 bases, there was a span of 8 bases. The CDR3 loop is CASSDTRGSPLHF. CDR3 DNA sequence: TGTGCCAGCAGTGACACGAGGGGTTCACCCCTCCACTTT.

There are a few counts of this clonotype. The V call is TRBV28, the J call TRBJ2-6; the D call may be TRBD1 or TRBD2 (5 bases each). Germline-derived CDR1 and CDR2 are MDHEN and SYDVKM. Between the trimmed V and J ends, which lost 5 bases and 8 bases, there was a span of 16 bases. The CDR3 loop spans 15 amino acids. The CDR3 DNA reads TGTGCCAGCAGTCCTTTGGGGGAAGAGTCCAACGTCCTGACTTTC. Translating gives CASSPLGEESNVLTF.

This clonotype appeared many times. The V gene is TRBV7-2, the J gene TRBJ2-3; the D is unclear. Per germline, CDR1 SGHTA and CDR2 FQGNSA. Trimming left V 5 bases short and J 5 bases short, with 17 bases between. This CDR3 has 15 residues. DNA for the CDR3: TGTGCCAGCAGCGTACGTACCGTCCGTAGAGATACGCAGTATTTT. Amino acids: CASSVRTVRRDTQYF.

This clonotype has a count of ten or more. V gene TRBV27 combines with J gene TRBJ1-1; D might be TRBD1 (5 bases). Trimming took 6 bases from V and 1 from J, leaving 12 bases between them. CDR3 length: 14 residues. Germline assignment: CDR1 MNHEY and CDR2 SMNVEV (reference sequence). The DNA for the CDR3 is TGTGCCAGCAGATTGGGACGGAGGAACACTGAAGCTTTCTTT. Encoded protein: CASRLGRRNTEAFF.